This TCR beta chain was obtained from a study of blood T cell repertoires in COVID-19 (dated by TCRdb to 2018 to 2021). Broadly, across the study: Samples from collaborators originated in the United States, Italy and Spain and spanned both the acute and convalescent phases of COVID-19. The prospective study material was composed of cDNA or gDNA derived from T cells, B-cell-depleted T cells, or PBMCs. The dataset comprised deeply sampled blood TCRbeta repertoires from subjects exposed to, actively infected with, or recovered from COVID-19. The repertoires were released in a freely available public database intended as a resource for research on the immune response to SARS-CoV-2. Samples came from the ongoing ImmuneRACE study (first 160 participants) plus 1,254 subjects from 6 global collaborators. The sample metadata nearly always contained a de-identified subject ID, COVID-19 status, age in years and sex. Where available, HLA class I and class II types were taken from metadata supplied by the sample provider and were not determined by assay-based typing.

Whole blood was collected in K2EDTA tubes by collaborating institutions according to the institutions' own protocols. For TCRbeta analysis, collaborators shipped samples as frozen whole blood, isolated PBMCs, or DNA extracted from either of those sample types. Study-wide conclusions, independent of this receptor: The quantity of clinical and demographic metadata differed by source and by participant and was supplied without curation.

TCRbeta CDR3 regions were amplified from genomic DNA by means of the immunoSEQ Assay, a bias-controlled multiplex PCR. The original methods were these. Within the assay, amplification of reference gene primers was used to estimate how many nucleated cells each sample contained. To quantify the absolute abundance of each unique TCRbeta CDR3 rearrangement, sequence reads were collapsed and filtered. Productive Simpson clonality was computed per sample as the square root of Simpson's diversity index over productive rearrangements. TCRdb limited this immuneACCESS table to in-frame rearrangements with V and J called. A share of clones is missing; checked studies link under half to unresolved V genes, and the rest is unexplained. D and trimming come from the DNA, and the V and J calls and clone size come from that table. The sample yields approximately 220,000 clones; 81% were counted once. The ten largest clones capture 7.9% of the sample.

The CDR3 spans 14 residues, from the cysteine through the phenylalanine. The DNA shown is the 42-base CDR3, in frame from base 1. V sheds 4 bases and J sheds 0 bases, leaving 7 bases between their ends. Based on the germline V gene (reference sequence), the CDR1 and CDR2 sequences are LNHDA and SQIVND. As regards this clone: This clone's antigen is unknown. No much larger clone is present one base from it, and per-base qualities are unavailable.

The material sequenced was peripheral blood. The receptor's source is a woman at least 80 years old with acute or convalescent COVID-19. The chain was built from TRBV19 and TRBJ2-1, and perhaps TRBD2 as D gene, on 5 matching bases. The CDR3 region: CASSNRGSYNEQFF. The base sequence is TGTGCCAGTAGTAATCGGGGCTCCTACAATGAGCAGTTCTTC.